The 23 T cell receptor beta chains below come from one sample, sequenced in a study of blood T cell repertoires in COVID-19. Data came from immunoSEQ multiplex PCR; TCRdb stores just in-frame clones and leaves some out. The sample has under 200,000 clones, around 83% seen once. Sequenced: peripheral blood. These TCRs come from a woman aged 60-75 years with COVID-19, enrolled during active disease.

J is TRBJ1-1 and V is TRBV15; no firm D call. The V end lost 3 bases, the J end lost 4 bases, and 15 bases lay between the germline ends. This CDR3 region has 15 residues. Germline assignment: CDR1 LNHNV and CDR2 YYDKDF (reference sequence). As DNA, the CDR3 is TGTGCCACCAGCAGTCAATCTGATCTTAGCACTGAAGCTTTCTTT. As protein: CATSSQSDLSTEAFF.

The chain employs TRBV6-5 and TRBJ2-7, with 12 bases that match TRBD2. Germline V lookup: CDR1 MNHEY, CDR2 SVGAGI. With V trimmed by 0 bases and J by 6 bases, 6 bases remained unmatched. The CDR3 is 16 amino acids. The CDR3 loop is CASSYSASGRVGEQYF. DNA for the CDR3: TGTGCCAGCAGTTACTCGGCTAGCGGGAGGGTGGGCGAGCAGTACTTC.

The DNA of the CDR3 is TGTGCCAGCAGCTTCCAAGCGAACACTGAAGCTTTCTTT. It specifies CASSFQANTEAFF. The chain employs TRBV11-2 and TRBJ1-1, with D unclear. V was trimmed by 3 bases and J by 1 base, leaving 6 bases between them. The CDR3 is 13 amino acids. From germline, CDR1 is SGHAT and CDR2 FQNNGV.

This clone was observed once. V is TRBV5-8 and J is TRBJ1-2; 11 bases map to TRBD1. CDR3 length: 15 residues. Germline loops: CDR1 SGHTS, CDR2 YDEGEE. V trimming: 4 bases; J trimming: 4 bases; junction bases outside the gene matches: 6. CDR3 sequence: CASSTRDRGVYGYTF. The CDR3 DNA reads TGTGCCAGCAGCACCCGGGACAGGGGGGTCTATGGCTACACCTTC.

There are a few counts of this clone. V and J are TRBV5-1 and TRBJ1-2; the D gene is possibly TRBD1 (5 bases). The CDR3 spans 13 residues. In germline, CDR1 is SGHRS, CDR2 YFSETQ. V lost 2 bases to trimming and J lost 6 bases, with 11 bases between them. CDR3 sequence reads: CASSLQGEDGYTF. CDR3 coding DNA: TGCGCCAGCAGCTTACAAGGGGAGGATGGCTACACCTTC.

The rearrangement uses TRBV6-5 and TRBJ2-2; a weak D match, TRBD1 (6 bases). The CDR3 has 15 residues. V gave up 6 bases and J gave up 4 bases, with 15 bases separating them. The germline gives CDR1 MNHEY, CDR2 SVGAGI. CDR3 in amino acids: CASSKTGAGTGELFF. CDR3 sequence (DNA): TGTGCCAGCAGCAAGACAGGTGCGGGCACCGGGGAGCTGTTTTTT.

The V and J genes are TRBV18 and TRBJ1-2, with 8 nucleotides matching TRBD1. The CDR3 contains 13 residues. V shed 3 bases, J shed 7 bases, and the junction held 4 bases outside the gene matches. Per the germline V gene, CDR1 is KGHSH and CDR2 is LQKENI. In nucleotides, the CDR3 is TGTGCCAGCTCACCGCTACAGGGGGGTGGCTACACCTTC. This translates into CASSPLQGGGYTF.

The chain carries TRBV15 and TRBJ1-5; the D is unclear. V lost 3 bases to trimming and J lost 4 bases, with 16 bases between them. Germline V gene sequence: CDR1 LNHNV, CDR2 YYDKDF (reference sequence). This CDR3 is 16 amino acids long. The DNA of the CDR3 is TGTGCCACCAGCAGCCGGCAGGTGGTTACAAATCAGCCCCAGCATTTT. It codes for CATSSRQVVTNQPQHF.

This CDR3 is CASSQAGGNTIYF. DNA for the CDR3: TGTGCCAGCAGCCAAGCCGGGGGAAACACCATATATTTT. V is TRBV14 and J is TRBJ1-3; D gene ambiguous. Trimming removed 1 base from V and 4 bases from J, with 5 bases in between. CDR1 is SGHDN, CDR2 FVKESK, per germline. The CDR3 contains 13 residues. Full variable domain (rest looked up from reference TRBV14 and TRBJ1-3): EAGVTQFPSHSVIEKGQTVTLRCDPISGHDNLYWYRRVMGKEIKFLLHFVKESKQDESGMPNNRFLAERTGGTYSTLKVQPAELEDSGVYFCASSQAGGNTIYFGEGSWLTVV.

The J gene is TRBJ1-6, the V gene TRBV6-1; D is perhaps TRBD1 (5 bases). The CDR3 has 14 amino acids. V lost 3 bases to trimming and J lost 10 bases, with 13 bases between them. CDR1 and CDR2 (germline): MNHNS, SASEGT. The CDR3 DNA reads TGTGCCAGCAGTGAGGGGGGGGGTTGGTCACCCCTCCACTTT. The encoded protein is CASSEGGGWSPLHF.

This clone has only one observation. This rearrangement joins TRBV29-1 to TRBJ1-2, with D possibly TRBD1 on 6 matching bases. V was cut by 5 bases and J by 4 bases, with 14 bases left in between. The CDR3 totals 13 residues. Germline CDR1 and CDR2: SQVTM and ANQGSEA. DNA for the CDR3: TGCAGCGTTTGGGGGGGCCGCTCCTATGGCTACACCTTC. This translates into CSVWGGRSYGYTF.

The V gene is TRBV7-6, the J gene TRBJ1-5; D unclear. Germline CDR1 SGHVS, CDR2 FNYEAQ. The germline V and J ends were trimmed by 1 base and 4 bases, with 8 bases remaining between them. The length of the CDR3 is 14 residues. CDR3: CASSLGPRNQPQHF. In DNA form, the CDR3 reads TGTGCCAGCAGCTTAGGTCCTAGGAATCAGCCCCAGCATTTT.

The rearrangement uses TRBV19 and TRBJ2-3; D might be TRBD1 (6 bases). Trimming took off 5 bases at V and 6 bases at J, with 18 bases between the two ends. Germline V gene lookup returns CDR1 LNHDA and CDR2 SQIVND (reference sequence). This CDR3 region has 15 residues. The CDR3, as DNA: TGTGCCAGTAGTCCCCTAACAGGGAATGCGGATACGCAGTATTTT. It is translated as CASSPLTGNADTQYF.

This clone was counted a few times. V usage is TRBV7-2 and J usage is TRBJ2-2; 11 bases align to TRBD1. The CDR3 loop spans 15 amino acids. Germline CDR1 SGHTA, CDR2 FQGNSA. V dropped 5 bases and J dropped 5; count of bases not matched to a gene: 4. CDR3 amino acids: CASSRTGGKTGELFF. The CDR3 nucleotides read TGTGCCAGCAGCCGGACAGGGGGCAAAACCGGGGAGCTGTTTTTT. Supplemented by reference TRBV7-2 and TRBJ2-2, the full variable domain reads GAGVSQSPSNKVTEKGKDVELRCDPISGHTALYWYRQSLGQGLEFLIYFQGNSAPDKSGLPSDRFSAERTGGSVSTLTIQRTQQEDSAVYLCASSRTGGKTGELFFGEGSRLTVL.

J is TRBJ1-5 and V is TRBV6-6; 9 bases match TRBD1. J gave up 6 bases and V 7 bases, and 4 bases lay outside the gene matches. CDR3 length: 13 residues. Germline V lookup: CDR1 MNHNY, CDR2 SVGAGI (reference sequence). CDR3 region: CASTGQGSQPQHF. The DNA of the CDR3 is TGTGCCAGCACTGGACAGGGGAGTCAGCCCCAGCATTTT.

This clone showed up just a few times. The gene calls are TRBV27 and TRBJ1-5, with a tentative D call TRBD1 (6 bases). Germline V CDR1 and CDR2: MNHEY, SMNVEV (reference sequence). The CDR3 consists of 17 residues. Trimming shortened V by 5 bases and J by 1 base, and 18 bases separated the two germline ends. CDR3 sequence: CASSLTGIPLSNQPQHF. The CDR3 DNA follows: TGTGCCAGCAGTCTCACAGGGATTCCTTTGAGCAATCAGCCCCAGCATTTT.

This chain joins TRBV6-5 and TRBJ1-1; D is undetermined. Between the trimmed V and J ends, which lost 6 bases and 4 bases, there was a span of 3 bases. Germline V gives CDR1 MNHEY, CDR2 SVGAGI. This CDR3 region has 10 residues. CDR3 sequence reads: CASRATEAFF. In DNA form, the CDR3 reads TGTGCCAGCAGAGCCACTGAAGCTTTCTTT.

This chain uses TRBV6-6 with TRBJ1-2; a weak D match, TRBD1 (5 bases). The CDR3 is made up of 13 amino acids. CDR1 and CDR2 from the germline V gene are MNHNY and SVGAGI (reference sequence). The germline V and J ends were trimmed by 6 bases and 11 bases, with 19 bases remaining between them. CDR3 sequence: CASSELDSWGYTF. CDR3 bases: TGTGCCAGCAGCGAATTAGACAGCTGGGGTTACACCTTC.

CDR3 in DNA: TGTGCCAGCAGCGTACAGGGGGTCAACGAGCAGTACGTC. Protein: CASSVQGVNEQYV. The chain combines TRBV9 with TRBJ2-7, with 7 bases lining up with TRBD1. This CDR3 is built from 13 residues. Trimming at V came to 1 base and at J to 5 bases, leaving 3 bases not matched to a gene. Looked up from germline, CDR1 is SGDLS and CDR2 is YYNGEE.

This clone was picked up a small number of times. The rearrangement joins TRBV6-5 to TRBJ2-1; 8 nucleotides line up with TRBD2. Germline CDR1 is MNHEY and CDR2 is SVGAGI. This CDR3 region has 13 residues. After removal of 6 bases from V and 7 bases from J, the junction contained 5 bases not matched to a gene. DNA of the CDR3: TGTGCCAGCAGGGCGGGAGGTTGGAATGAGCAGTTCTTC. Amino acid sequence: CASRAGGWNEQFF.

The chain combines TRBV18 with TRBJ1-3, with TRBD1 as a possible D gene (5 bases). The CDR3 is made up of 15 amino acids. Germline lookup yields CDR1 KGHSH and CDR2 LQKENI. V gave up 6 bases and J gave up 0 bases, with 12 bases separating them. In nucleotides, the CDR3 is TGTGCCAGCTCTCCGGACATGCTCTCTGGAAACACCATATATTTT. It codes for CASSPDMLSGNTIYF. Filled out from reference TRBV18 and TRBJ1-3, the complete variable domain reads NAGVMQNPRHLVRRRGQEARLRCSPMKGHSHVYWYRQLPEEGLKFMVYLQKENIIDESGMPKERFSAEFPKEGPSILRIQQVVRGDSAAYFCASSPDMLSGNTIYFGEGSWLTVV.

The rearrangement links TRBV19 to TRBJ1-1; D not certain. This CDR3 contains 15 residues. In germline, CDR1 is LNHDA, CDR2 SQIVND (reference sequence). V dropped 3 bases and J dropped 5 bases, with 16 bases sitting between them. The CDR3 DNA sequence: TGTGCCAGTAGTATCGGGGTGGGGATTGGTACTGAAGCTTTCTTT. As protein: CASSIGVGIGTEAFF.

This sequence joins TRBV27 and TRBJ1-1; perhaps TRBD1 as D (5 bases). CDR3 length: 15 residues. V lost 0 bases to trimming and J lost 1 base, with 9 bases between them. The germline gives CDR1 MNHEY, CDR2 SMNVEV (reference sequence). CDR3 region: CASSLSRQWNTEAFF. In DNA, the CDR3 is TGTGCCAGCAGTTTATCGAGACAGTGGAACACTGAAGCTTTCTTT.